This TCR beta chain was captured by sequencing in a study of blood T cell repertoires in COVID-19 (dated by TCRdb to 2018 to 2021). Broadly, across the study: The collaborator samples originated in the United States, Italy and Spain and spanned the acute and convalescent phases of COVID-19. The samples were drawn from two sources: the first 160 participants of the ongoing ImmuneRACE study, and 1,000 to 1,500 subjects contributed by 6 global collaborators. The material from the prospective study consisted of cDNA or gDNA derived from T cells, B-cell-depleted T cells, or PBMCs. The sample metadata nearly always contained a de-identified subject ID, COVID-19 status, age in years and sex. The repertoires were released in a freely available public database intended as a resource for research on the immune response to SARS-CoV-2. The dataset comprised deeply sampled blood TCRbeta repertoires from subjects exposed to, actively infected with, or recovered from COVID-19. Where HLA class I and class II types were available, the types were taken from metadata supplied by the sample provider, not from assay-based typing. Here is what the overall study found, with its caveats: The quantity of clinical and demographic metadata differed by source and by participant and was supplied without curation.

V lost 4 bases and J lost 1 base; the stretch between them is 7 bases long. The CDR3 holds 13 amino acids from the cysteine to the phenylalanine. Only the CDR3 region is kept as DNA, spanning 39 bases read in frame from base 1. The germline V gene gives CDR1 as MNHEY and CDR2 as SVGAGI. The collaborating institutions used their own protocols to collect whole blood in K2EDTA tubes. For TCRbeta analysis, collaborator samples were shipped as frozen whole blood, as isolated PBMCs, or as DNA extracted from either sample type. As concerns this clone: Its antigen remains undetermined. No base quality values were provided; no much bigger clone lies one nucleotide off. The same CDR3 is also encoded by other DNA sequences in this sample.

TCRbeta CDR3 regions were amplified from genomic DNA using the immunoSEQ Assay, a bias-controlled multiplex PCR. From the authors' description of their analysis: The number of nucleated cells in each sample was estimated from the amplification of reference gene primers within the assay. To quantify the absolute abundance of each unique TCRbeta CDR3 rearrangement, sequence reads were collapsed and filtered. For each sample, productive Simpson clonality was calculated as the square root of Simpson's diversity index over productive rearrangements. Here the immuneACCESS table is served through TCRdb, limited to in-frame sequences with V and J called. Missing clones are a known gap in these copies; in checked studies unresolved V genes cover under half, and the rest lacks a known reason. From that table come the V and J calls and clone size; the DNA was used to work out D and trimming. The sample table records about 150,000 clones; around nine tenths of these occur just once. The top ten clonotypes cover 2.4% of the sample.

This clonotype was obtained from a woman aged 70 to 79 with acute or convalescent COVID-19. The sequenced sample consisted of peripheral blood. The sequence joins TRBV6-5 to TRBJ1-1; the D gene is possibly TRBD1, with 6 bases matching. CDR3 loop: CASSWTANTEAFF. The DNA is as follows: TGTGCCAGCAGTTGGACAGCGAACACTGAAGCTTTCTTT.